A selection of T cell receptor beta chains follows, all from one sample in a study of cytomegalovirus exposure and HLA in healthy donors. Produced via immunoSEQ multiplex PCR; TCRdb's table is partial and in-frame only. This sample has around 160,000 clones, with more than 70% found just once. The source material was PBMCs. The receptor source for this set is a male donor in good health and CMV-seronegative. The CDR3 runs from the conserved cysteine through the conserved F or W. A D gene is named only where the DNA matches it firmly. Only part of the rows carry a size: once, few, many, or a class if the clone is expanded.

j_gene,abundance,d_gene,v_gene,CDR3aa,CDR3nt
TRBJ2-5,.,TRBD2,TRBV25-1,CASSPGLAGFQETQYF,TGTGCCAGCAGCCCCGGACTAGCGGGATTCCAAGAGACCCAGTACTTC
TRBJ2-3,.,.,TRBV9,CASSNNGGGDTQYF,TGTGCCAGCAGTAACAACGGGGGAGGCGATACGCAGTATTTT
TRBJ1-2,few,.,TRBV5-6,CASSLGTAGLYGYTF,TGTGCCAGCAGCTTGGGGACAGCGGGACTCTATGGCTACACCTTC
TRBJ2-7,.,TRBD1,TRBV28,CASRTGISYEQYF,TGTGCCAGCCGGACAGGGATCTCCTACGAGCAGTACTTC
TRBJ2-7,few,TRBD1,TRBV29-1,CSVVGTDSYEQYF,TGCAGCGTTGTAGGGACAGACTCCTACGAGCAGTACTTC
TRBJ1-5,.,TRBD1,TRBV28,CASSSQDRGIVQPQHF,TGTGCCAGCAGTTCCCAGGACAGGGGGATCGTACAGCCCCAGCATTTT
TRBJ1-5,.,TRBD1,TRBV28,CASTNYDRGNQPQHF,TGTGCCAGCACCAACTACGACAGGGGTAATCAGCCCCAGCATTTT
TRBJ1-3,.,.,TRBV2,CASSGRSSGNTIYF,TGTGCCAGCAGTGGAAGGAGCTCTGGAAACACCATATATTTT
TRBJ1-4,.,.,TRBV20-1,CSAHLSEKLFF,TGCAGTGCTCATTTGAGCGAAAAACTGTTTTTT
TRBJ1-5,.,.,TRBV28,CASVSPSGVYSNQPQHF,TGTGCCAGCGTATCCCCCTCAGGGGTTTATAGCAATCAGCCCCAGCATTTT
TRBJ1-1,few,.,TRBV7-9,CASSHRNTEAFF,TGTGCCAGCAGCCACAGGAACACTGAAGCTTTCTTT
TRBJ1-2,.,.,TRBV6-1,CASSESDRQGYTF,TGTGCCAGCAGTGAATCCGATCGACAGGGCTACACCTTC
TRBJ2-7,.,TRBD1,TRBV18,CASSPPSHRGLNRYEQYF,TGTGCCAGCTCACCACCCTCTCACAGGGGGCTGAATCGCTACGAGCAGTACTTC
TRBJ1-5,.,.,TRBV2,CASSVGPYSNQPQHF,TGTGCCAGCAGTGTGGGGCCGTATAGCAATCAGCCCCAGCATTTT
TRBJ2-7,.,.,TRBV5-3,CARIRGKEQYF,TGTGCCAGAATACGGGGGAAGGAGCAGTACTTC
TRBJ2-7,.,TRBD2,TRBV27,CASRPGTSASYEQYF,TGTGCCAGCAGACCCGGGACTAGCGCTTCCTACGAGCAGTACTTC
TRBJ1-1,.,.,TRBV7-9,CASNNRREMNTEAFF,TGTGCCAGCAATAATCGGAGGGAAATGAACACTGAAGCTTTCTTT
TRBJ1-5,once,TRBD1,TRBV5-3,CARSSYGMTGEQPQHF,TGTGCCAGAAGCTCCTATGGGATGACAGGGGAGCAGCCCCAGCATTTT
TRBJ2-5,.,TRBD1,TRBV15,CATSRQGAIQETQYF,TGTGCCACCAGCAGACAGGGGGCAATCCAAGAGACCCAGTACTTC
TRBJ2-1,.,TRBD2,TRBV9,CASSVGVAGGGDEQFF,TGTGCCAGCAGCGTAGGAGTAGCGGGAGGTGGGGATGAGCAGTTCTTC
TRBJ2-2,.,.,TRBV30,CAWSVGHLAGELFF,TGTGCCTGGAGTGTTGGGCACCTCGCCGGGGAGCTGTTTTTT
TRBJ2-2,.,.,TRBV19,CASSPDGLGLTGELFF,TGTGCCAGTAGTCCGGACGGACTCGGTCTCACCGGGGAGCTGTTTTTT
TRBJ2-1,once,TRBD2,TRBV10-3,CAISGDGGAYNEQFF,TGTGCCATCAGTGGTGACGGGGGGGCGTACAATGAGCAGTTCTTC
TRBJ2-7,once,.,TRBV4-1,CASSQGDGRGSYEQYF,TGCGCCAGCAGCCAAGGGGACGGGCGGGGTTCCTACGAGCAGTACTTC
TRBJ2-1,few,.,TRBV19,CASKSGIAYNEQFF,TGTGCCAGTAAATCGGGGATTGCCTACAATGAGCAGTTCTTC
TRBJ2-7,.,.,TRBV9,CASSRQPGYSYEQYF,TGTGCCAGCAGCCGCCAGCCGGGGTACTCCTACGAGCAGTACTTC